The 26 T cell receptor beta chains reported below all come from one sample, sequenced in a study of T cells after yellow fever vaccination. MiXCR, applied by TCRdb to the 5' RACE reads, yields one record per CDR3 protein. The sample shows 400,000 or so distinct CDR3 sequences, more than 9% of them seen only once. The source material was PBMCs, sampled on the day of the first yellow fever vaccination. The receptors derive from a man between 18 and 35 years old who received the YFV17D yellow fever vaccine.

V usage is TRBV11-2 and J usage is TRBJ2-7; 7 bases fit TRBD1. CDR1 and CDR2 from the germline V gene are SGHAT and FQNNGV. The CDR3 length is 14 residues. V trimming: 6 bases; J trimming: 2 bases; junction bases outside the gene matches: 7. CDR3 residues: CASRTTGIAYEQYF. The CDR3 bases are TGTGCCAGCAGGACGACAGGGATAGCCTACGAGCAGTACTTC.

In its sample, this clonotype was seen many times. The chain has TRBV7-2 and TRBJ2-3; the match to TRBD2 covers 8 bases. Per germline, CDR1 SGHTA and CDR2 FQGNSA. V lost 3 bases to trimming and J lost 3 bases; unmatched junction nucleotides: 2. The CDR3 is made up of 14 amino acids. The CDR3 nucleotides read TGTGCCAGCAGCTTCGTAGCGGGGACAGATACGCAGTATTTT. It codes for CASSFVAGTDTQYF.

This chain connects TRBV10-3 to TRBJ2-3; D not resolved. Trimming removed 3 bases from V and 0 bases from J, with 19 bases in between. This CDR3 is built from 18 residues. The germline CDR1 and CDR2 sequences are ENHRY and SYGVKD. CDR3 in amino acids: CAISDPDVRVSSTDTQYF. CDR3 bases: TGTGCCATCAGTGACCCGGATGTACGGGTATCTAGCACAGATACGCAGTATTTT.

In DNA, the CDR3 is TGTGCCAGCAGCCAAGAACGGTTCAATGAGCAGTTCTTC. This sequence encodes CASSQERFNEQFF. The chain carries TRBV4-2 and TRBJ2-1; D is undetermined. The germline V gene encodes CDR1 LGHNA and CDR2 YNFKEQ. The CDR3 length is 13 residues. Trimming took off 0 bases at V and 6 bases at J, with 6 bases between the two ends.

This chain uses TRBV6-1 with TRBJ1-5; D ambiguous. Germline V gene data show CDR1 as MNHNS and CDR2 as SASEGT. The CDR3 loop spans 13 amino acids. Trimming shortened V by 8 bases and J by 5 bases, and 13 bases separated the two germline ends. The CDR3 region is CASRERVHQPQHF. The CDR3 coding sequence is TGTGCCAGCCGAGAGAGGGTACATCAGCCCCAGCATTTT.

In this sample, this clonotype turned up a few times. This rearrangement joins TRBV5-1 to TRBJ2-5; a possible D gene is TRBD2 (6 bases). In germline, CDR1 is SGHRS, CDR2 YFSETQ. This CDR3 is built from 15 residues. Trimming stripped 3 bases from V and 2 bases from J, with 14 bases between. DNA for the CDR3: TGCGCCAGCAGCTCGCCGTCCGGGACTCAAGAGACCCAGTACTTC. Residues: CASSSPSGTQETQYF.

CDR3 coding DNA: TGTGCCAGCAGCACCACCCGGGACAGGGGGTACGATGAGCAGTTCTTC. Translating it yields CASSTTRDRGYDEQFF. The chain has TRBV6-2 or TRBV6-3 and TRBJ2-1; 11 bases align to TRBD1. CDR3 size: 16 residues. CDR1 and CDR2 from the germline V gene are MNHEY and SVGEGT. V lost 6 bases to trimming and J lost 8 bases; unmatched junction nucleotides: 12.

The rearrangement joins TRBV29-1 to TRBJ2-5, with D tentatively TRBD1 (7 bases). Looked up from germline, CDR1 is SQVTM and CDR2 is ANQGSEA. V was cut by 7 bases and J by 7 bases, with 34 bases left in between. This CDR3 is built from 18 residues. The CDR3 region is CSARGGRGEDSMKGTQYF. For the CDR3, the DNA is TGCAGCGCTCGGGGAGGCAGGGGGGAAGATTCAATGAAAGGGACCCAGTACTTC.

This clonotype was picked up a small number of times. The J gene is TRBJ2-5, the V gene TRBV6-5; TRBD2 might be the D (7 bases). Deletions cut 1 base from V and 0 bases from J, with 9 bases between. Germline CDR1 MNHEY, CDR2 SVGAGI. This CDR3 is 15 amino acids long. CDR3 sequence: CASSYWEGDQETQYF. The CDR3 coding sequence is TGTGCCAGCAGTTACTGGGAGGGGGACCAAGAGACCCAGTACTTC.

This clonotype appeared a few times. The chain's CDR3 is CASSSTGVEAFF. The CDR3 nucleotides read TGTGCCAGCAGCTCGACAGGGGTTGAAGCTTTCTTT. V is TRBV7-9 and J is TRBJ1-1; 8 positions match TRBD1. This CDR3 is 12 amino acids long. V trimming: 4 bases; J trimming: 7 bases; junction bases outside the gene matches: 2. Germline values: CDR1 SEHNR, CDR2 FQNEAQ (reference sequence).

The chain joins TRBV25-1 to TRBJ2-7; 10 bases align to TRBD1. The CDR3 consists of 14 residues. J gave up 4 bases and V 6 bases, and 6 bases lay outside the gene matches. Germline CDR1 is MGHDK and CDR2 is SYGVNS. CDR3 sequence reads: CASRSTGQGYEQYF. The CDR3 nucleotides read TGTGCCAGCAGATCTACGGGACAGGGGTACGAGCAGTACTTC.

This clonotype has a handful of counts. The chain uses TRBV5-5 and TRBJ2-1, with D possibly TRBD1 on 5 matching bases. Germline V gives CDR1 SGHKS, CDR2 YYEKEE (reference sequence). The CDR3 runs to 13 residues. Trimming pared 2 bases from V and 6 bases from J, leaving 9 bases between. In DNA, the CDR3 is TGTGCCAGCAGCTTTGGGGCGGCCAATGAGCAGTTCTTC. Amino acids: CASSFGAANEQFF. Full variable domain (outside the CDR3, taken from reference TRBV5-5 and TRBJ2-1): DAGVTQSPTHLIKTRGQQVTLRCSPISGHKSVSWYQQVLGQGPQFIFQYYEKEERGRGNFPDRFSARQFPNYSSELNVNALLLGDSALYLCASSFGAANEQFFGPGTRLTVL.

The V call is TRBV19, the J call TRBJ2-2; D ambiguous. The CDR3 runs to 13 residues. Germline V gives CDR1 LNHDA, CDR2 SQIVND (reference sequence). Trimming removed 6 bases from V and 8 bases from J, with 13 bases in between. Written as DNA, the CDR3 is TGTGCCAGTAGGACTTTTGAAAGAGGGGAGCTGTTTTTT. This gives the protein CASRTFERGELFF.

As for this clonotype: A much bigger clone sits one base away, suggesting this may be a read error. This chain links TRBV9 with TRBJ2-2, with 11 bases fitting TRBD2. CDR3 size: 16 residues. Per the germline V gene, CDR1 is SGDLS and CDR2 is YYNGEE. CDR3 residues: CPSSGTSGGNTGELFF. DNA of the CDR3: TGTCCCAGCAGCGGAACTAGCGGGGGAAACACCGGGGAGCTGTTTTTT.

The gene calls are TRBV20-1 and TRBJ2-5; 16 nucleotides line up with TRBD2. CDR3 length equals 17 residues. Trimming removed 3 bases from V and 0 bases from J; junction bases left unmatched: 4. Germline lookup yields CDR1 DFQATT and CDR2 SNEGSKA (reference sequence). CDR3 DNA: TGCAGTGCTAGGGGACTAGCGGGGGGGCTTGACCAAGAGACCCAGTACTTC. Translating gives CSARGLAGGLDQETQYF.

As DNA, the CDR3 is TGTGCCAGCAGCTTAGGGGACTGGGGCACAGATACGCAGTATTTT. The encoded protein is CASSLGDWGTDTQYF. The V gene is TRBV5-5, the J gene TRBJ2-3; D is perhaps TRBD2 (6 bases). The CDR3 has 15 residues. Trimming pared 2 bases from V and 1 base from J, leaving 11 bases between. Germline V gene sequence: CDR1 SGHKS, CDR2 YYEKEE (reference sequence).

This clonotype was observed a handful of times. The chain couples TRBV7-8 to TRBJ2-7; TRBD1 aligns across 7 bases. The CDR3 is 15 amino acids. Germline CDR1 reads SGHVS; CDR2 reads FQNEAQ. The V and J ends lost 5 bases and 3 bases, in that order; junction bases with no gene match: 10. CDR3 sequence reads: CASSTPRDSGYEQYF. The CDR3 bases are TGTGCCAGCAGCACCCCCAGGGACAGTGGCTACGAGCAGTACTTC.

CDR3 sequence: CASSFSGRTYGYTF. The CDR3 coding sequence is TGTGCCAGCAGCTTTTCGGGACGGACCTATGGCTACACCTTC. The genes are TRBV7-2 and TRBJ1-2; possibly TRBD1 for D (5 bases). CDR3 length: 14 amino acids. Germline V gene data show CDR1 as SGHTA and CDR2 as FQGNSA. V lost 3 bases and J 4 bases, leaving 12 bases between the germline ends.

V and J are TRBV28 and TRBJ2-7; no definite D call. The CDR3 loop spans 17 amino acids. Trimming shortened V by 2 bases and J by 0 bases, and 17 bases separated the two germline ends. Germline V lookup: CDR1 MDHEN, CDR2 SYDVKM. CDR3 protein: CASSLPSHRYRSYEQYV. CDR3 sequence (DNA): TGTGCCAGCAGTTTACCTTCTCACAGATACCGCTCCTACGAGCAGTACGTC.

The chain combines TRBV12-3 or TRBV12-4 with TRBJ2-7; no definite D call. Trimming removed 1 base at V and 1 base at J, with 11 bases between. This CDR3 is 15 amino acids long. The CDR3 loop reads CASSLEAGISYEQYF. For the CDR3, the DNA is TGTGCCAGCAGTTTAGAGGCAGGTATTTCCTACGAGCAGTACTTC.

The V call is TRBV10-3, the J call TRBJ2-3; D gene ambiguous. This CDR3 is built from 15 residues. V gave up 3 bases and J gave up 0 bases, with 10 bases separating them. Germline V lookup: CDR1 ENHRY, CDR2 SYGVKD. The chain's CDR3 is CAISEGQASTDTQYF. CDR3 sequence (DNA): TGTGCCATCAGTGAAGGGCAGGCTAGCACAGATACGCAGTATTTT.

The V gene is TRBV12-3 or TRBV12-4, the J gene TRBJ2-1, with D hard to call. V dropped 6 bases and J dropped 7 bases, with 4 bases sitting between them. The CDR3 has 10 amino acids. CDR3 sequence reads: CASSVNEQFF. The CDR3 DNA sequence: TGTGCCAGCAGCGTAAATGAGCAGTTCTTC.

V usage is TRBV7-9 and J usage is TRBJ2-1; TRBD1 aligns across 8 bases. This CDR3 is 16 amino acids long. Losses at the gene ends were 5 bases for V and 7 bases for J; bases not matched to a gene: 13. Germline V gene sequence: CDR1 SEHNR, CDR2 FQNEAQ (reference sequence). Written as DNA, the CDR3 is TGTGCCAGCAGCCGTTCCGGGACAGGAACAGGGAATGAGCAGTTCTTC. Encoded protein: CASSRSGTGTGNEQFF.

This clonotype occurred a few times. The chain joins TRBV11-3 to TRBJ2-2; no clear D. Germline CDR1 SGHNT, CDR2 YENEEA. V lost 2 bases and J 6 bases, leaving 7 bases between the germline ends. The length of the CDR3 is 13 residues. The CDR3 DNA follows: TGTGCCAGCAGCTTACAATGGGCCGGGGAGCTGTTTTTT. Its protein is CASSLQWAGELFF.

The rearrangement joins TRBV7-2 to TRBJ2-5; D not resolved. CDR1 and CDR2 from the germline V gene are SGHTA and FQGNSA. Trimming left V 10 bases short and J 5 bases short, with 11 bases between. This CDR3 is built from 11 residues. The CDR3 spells CATPPRETQYF. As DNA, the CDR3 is TGTGCCACCCCCCCGCGGGAGACCCAGTACTTC. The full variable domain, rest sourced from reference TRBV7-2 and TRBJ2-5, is GAGVSQSPSNKVTEKGKDVELRCDPISGHTALYWYRQSLGQGLEFLIYFQGNSAPDKSGLPSDRFSAERTGGSVSTLTIQRTQQEDSAVYLCATPPRETQYFGPGTRLLVL.

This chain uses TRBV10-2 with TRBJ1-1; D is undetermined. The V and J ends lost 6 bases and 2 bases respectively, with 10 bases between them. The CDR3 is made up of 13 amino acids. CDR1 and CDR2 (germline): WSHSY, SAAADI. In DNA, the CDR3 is TGCGCCAGCAGAAAAAATTTAAACACTGAAGCTTTCTTT. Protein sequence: CASRKNLNTEAFF.